This T cell receptor beta chain was found in a study of cytomegalovirus exposure and HLA in healthy donors. Study summary: When 398 donors were genotyped, 80% to 90% of them were found to fall in the Caucasian-associated ancestry cluster. Study results and caveats: Specificity of three CMV-associated chains for CMV antigens was verified in vitro. Later genetic work tied a missense DCLRE1C variant to beta-chain V and J trimming. After further analysis at a later stage, roughly 15,000 TCR beta sequences were associated with HLA alleles at 0.05 false discovery rate.

The V and J ends lost 2 bases and 6 bases, in that order; junction bases with no gene match: 5. This CDR3 comprises 16 residues. Germline values: CDR1 LGHNA, CDR2 YNFKEQ. As concerns this clone: The antigen is unknown.

Use of 60 Vbeta and 13 Jbeta primers characterized the PCR. Sequencing used immunoSEQ multiplex PCR; TCRdb keeps in-frame clones, though not all of them. The sample holds fewer than 200,000 clones, around 73% seen once. The chain is built from TRBV4-2 and TRBJ2-1; 12 bases agree with TRBD2. The sample comprised PBMCs. This TCR came from a woman aged 18-29 years in good health and CMV-seropositive. CDR3 protein: CASSQLAGGLANEQFF. DNA of the CDR3: TGTGCCAGCAGCCAACTAGCGGGGGGGCTCGCCAATGAGCAGTTCTTC.